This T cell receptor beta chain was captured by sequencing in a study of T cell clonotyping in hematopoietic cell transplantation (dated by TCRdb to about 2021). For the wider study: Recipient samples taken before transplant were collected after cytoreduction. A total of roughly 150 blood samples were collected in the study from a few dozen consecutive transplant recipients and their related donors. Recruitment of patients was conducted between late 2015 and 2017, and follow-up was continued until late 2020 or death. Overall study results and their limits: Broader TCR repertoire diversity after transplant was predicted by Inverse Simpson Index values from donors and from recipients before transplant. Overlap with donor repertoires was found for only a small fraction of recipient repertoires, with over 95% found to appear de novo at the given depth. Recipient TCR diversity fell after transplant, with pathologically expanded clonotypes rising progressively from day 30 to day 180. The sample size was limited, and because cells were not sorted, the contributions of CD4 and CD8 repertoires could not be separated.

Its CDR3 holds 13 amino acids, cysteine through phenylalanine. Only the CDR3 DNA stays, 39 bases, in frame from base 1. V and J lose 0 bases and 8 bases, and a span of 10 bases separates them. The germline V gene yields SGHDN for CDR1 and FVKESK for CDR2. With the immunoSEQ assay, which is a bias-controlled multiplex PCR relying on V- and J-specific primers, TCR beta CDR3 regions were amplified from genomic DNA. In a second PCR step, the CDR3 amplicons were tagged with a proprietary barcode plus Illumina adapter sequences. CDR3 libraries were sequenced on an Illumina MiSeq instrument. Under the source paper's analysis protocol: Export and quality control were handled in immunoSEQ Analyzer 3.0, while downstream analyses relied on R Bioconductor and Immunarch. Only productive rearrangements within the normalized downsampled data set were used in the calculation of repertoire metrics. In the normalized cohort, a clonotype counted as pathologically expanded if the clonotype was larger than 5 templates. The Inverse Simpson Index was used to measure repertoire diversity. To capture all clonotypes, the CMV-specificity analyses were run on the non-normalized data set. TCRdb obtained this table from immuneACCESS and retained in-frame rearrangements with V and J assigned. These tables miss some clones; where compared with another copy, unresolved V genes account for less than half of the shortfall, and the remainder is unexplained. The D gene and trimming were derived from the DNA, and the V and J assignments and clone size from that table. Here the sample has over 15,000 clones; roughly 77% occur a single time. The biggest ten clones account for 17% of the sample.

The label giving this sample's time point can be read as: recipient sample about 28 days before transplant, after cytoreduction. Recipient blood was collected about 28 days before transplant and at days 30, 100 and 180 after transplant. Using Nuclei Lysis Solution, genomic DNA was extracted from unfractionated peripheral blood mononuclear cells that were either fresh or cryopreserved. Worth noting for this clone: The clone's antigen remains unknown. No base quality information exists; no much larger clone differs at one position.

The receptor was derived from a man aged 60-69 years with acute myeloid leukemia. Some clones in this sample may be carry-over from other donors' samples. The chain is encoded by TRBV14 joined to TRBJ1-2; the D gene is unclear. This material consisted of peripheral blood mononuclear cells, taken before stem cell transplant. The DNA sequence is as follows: TGTGCCAGCAGCCAAGACCTGATGCGCGGCTACACCTTC. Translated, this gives CASSQDLMRGYTF. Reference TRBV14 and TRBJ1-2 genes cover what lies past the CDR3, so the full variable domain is EAGVTQFPSHSVIEKGQTVTLRCDPISGHDNLYWYRRVMGKEIKFLLHFVKESKQDESGMPNNRFLAERTGGTYSTLKVQPAELEDSGVYFCASSQDLMRGYTFGSGTRLTVV.